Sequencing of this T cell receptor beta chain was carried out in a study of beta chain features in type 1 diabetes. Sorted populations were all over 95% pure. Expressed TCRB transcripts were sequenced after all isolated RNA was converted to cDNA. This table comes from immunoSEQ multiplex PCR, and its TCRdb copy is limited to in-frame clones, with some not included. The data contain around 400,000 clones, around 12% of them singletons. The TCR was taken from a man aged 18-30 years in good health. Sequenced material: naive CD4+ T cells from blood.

The CDR3 DNA follows: TGTGCCAGCAGTTTCTATAGCAATCAGCCCCAGCATTTT. It yields the protein CASSFYSNQPQHF. This chain links TRBV28 with TRBJ1-5; D is undetermined. The CDR3 consists of 13 residues. Between the trimmed V and J ends, which lost 3 bases and 0 bases, there was a span of 3 bases. Germline CDR1 reads MDHEN; CDR2 reads SYDVKM.